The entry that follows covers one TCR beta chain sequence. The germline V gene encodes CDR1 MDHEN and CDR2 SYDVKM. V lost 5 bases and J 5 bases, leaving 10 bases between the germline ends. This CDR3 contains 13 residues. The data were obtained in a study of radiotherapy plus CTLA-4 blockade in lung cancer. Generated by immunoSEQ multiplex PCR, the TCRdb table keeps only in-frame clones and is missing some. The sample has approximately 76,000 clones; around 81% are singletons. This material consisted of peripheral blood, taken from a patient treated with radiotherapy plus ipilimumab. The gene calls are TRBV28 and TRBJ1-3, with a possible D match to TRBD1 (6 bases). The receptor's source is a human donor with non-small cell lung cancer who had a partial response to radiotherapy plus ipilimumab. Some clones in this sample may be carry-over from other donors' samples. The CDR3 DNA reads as TGTGCCAGCAGTCCGGGACAAAGAAACACCATATATTTT. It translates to CASSPGQRNTIYF.